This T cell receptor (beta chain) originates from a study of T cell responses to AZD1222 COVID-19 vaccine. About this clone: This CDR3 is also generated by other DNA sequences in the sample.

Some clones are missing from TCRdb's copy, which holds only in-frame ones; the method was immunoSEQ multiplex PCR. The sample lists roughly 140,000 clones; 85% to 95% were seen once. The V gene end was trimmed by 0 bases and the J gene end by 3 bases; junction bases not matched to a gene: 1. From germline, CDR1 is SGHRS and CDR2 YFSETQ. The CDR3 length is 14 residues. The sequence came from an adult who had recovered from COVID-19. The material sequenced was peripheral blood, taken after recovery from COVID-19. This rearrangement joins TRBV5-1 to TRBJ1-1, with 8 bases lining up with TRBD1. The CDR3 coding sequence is TGCGCCAGCAGCTTGGGACAGGGGTACACTGAAGCTTTCTTT. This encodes CASSLGQGYTEAFF.